This TCR beta chain was sequenced in a study of blood T cell repertoires in COVID-19. Across the study: Sites across the United States, Italy and Spain contributed samples from acute and convalescent COVID-19. PBMCs, B-cell-depleted T cells, or T cells provided the cDNA or gDNA that made up the material.

CDR1 SGHTA and CDR2 FQGNSA come from the germline V gene. The CDR3 sequence is 12 residues long. V shed 1 base and J 8 bases; nucleotides not matched to a gene: 1. Original data processing: Amplifying reference gene primers gave estimates of nucleated cell counts. Using immunoSEQ multiplex PCR, the repertoire was profiled, and TCRdb retains in-frame clones only, with some absent. V, J and clone size reflect that table, while D and trimming were determined from the DNA. The repertoire holds some 200,000 clones, with 70% to 90% as singletons. This sequence was found in a young woman who had recovered from COVID-19. The sequencing input was peripheral blood. The gene calls are TRBV7-2 and TRBJ1-2; TRBD1 aligns across 7 bases. Written as DNA, the CDR3 is TGTGCCAGCAGCTTAGACAGGGGCGGCTACACCTTC. It is translated as CASSLDRGGYTF.